Given below is one T cell receptor (beta chain) in context. The antigen is not known. Other DNA sequences of this sample code for an identical CDR3. Healthy bone marrow donors supplied every sample. The PCR made use of 60 Vbeta and 13 Jbeta primers. Clones were read by immunoSEQ multiplex PCR, and TCRdb kept only the in-frame ones, dropping some. Of 150,000 to 180,000 clones listed, less than 80% are singletons. This record comes from a study of cytomegalovirus exposure and HLA in healthy donors. This CDR3 region has 13 residues. With 5 bases removed from V and 11 bases from J, the gap between germline ends came to 18 bases. Germline CDR1 and CDR2: MNHEY and SVGAGI. Study-wide points: One variant, a missense change in DCLRE1C, was linked in a later analysis to TCR beta V- and J-gene trimming.

V is TRBV6-5 and J is TRBJ1-1, with D uncertain. The sample comprised PBMCs. This receptor was identified in a young man in good health and CMV-seronegative. The CDR3 is CASSPRRMGGAFF. The CDR3 coding sequence is TGTGCCAGCAGTCCACGACGGATGGGAGGTGCTTTCTTT.